Reported below is one TCR beta chain. The record originates from a study of blood T cell repertoires in COVID-19. The table came from immunoSEQ multiplex PCR; TCRdb's copy has only in-frame clones and leaves some out. The repertoire consists of about 160,000 clones, with roughly nine tenths occurring once and the leading ten covering 3.5% to 5%. Germline CDR1 and CDR2: LNHDA and SQIVND (reference sequence). CDR3 length: 15 residues. J lost 3 bases, V lost 5 bases, and 6 bases had no gene match. This receptor was taken from a woman aged 55-75 years with active or convalescent COVID-19. The sequencing input was peripheral blood. This chain joins TRBV19 and TRBJ2-3; TRBD1 matches at 9 bases. Written as DNA, the CDR3 is TGTGCCAGTAGTTCCCGGGACAGGGTAACAGATACGCAGTATTTT. Its translation is CASSSRDRVTDTQYF.